This is a list of T cell receptor beta chains from one sample in a study of OX40 agonist ivuxolimab in advanced cancers. Produced via immunoSEQ multiplex PCR; TCRdb's table is partial and in-frame only. The sample yields 53,000 or so clones, around 81% seen once. Sequencing was performed on CD4+ or CD8+ T cells sorted from blood, taken in a trial of the OX40 agonist ivuxolimab. Receptors originate from an adult with an advanced solid tumor such as melanoma, head and neck, liver or kidney cancer. Both conserved end residues are part of each CDR3. D genes are given only for firm matches. Where a row states a size, it is once, few, many or the class of an expanded clone; other rows omit it.

CDR3	DNA	J	V	size	D
CASSPALQSSGNTIYF	TGTGCCAGCTCACCTGCCTTGCAGAGCTCTGGAAACACCATATATTTT	TRBJ1-3	TRBV18	-	-
CASTPGFGGYTF	TGTGCCAGCACCCCAGGGTTCGGTGGCTACACCTTC	TRBJ1-2	TRBV28	-	-
CASSEVQGLTEAFF	TGTGCCAGCAGTGAAGTCCAGGGCCTCACTGAAGCTTTCTTT	TRBJ1-1	TRBV6-1	-	-
CASSWDPLTDTQYF	TGTGCCAGCAGCTGGGACCCCCTCACAGATACGCAGTATTTT	TRBJ2-3	TRBV5-6	-	-
CALQTLRAANTEAFF	TGTGCCCTCCAGACACTCAGGGCAGCGAACACTGAAGCTTTCTTT	TRBJ1-1	TRBV30	-	-
CASSLDGRGNTYNEQFF	TGTGCCAGCAGCTTAGATGGCAGAGGGAATACCTACAATGAGCAGTTCTTC	TRBJ2-1	TRBV7-2	-	-
CASSYATSGRDNEQFF	TGTGCCAGCAGTTACGCCACTAGCGGAAGGGATAATGAGCAGTTCTTC	TRBJ2-1	TRBV6-5	-	TRBD2
CASSSPGLVGEQYF	TGTGCCAGCAGTTCGCCGGGACTAGTAGGCGAGCAGTACTTC	TRBJ2-7	TRBV27	once	TRBD2
CASSPRGPGTSVVDTQYF	TGTGCCAGCAGCCCCCGGGGACCCGGGACTAGCGTGGTAGATACGCAGTATTTT	TRBJ2-3	TRBV7-9	-	TRBD2
CASSPPAGVRDEQFF	TGTGCCAGCTCACCACCCGCGGGGGTGCGGGATGAGCAGTTCTTC	TRBJ2-1	TRBV18	few	TRBD2
CASSLERTRNEQFF	TGTGCCAGCAGTTTAGAGCGCACCCGGAATGAGCAGTTCTTC	TRBJ2-1	TRBV11-3	-	-
CASSLEGGRFYNEQFF	TGCGCCAGCAGCTTGGAAGGCGGGAGGTTTTACAATGAGCAGTTCTTC	TRBJ2-1	TRBV5-1	-	TRBD2
CASSLAQQGGYGYTF	TGTGCCAGCAGCTTGGCCCAGCAGGGGGGCTATGGCTACACCTTC	TRBJ1-2	TRBV5-5	-	TRBD1
CASSPLSSYNSPLHF	TGTGCCAGCAGTCCCCTGTCCAGCTATAATTCACCCCTCCACTTT	TRBJ1-6	TRBV7-2	-	-
CASRLGTSGYNEQFF	TGTGCCAGCAGACTCGGGACTAGCGGTTACAATGAGCAGTTCTTC	TRBJ2-1	TRBV7-9	few	TRBD2
CASSLPWGDTEAFF	TGTGCCAGCAGTCTCCCCTGGGGGGACACTGAAGCTTTCTTT	TRBJ1-1	TRBV11-2	once	-
CASSLNMGVGGELFF	TGTGCCAGCAGCTTAAACATGGGGGTCGGCGGGGAGCTGTTTTTT	TRBJ2-2	TRBV7-3	-	-
CAAKGTANTGELFF	TGTGCCGCCAAAGGGACAGCGAACACCGGGGAGCTGTTTTTT	TRBJ2-2	TRBV2	-	TRBD1
CASSQTGYGYTF	TGTGCCAGCAGCCAAACAGGGTATGGCTACACCTTC	TRBJ1-2	TRBV5-6	-	-
CASSATGGFEKLFF	TGTGCCAGCAGCGCGACAGGGGGCTTTGAAAAACTGTTTTTT	TRBJ1-4	TRBV5-5	-	TRBD1
CASSLRTSGAYNEQFF	TGTGCCAGCAGTCTTCGTACTAGCGGGGCATACAATGAGCAGTTCTTC	TRBJ2-1	TRBV5-6	-	TRBD2
CASSPPGNYGYTF	TGTGCCAGCAGCCCCCCCGGGAACTATGGCTACACCTTC	TRBJ1-2	TRBV7-9	-	-
CASSPNRAGQETQYF	TGTGCCAGCTCACCAAATAGGGCGGGGCAAGAGACCCAGTACTTC	TRBJ2-5	TRBV18	-	-
CASSQAPTGGHEQYF	TGTGCCAGCAGCCAAGCCCCGACAGGGGGGCACGAGCAGTACTTC	TRBJ2-7	TRBV4-2	few	TRBD1
CASSLRGGTGKGPNTEAFF	TGTGCCAGCAGCTTAAGAGGGGGGACAGGGAAAGGTCCAAACACTGAAGCTTTCTTT	TRBJ1-1	TRBV7-3	-	TRBD1
CASSGQVDSYEQYF	TGTGCCAGTTCGGGACAGGTGGACTCCTACGAGCAGTACTTC	TRBJ2-7	TRBV19	-	TRBD1
CASRQDTGQETQYF	TGCGCCAGCAGACAAGATACAGGTCAAGAGACCCAGTACTTC	TRBJ2-5	TRBV4-3	few	-